The sequence of this TCR beta chain was determined in a study of yellow fever vaccine responses in identical twins. Each CDR3 protein is one row after TCRdb ran MiXCR on the RT-PCR reads. Of roughly 2,700 distinct CDR3 sequences listed, roughly 90% are singletons. The CDR3 totals 14 residues. The V end was cut by 1 base, the J end by 1 base, with 5 bases between. Germline-derived CDR1 and CDR2 are LGHDT and YNNKEL (reference sequence). As regards this clonotype: Its antigen remains unknown.

Findings and limits, study-wide: Twins showed a vaccine T cell response that reportedly seemed partly convergent, partly personalized.

The chain links TRBV3-1 to TRBJ1-5; no definite D call. This specimen consisted of T cells from blood (PBMCs), unsorted or a sorted subset (not recorded which), obtained before or after yellow fever vaccination (not recorded which). The TCR sequence derives from a female donor who received the yellow fever vaccine. The CDR3 is CASSQVASNQPQHF. CDR3 DNA: TGTGCCAGCAGCCAAGTTGCCAGCAATCAGCCCCAGCATTTT. The full variable domain, with the rest looked up from reference TRBV3-1 and TRBJ1-5, is DTAVSQTPKYLVTQMGNDKSIKCEQNLGHDTMYWYKQDSKKFLKIMFSYNNKELIINETVPNRFSPKSPDKAHLNLHINSLELGDSAVYFCASSQVASNQPQHFGDGTRLSIL.